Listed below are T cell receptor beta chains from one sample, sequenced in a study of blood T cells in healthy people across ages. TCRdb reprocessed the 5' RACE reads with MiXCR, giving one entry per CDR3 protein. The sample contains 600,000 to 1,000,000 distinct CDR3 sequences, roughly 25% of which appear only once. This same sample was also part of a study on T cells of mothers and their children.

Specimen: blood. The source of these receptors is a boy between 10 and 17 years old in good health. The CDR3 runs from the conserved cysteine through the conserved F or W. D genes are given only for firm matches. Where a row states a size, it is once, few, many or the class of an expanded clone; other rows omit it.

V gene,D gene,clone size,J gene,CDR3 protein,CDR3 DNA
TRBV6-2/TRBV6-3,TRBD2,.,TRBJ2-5,CASSRGTSDGETQYF,TGTGCCAGCAGTCGAGGGACTAGCGACGGGGAGACCCAGTACTTC
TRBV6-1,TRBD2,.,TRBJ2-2,CASTDTGTSGRNGELFF,TGTGCCAGCACAGATACCGGGACTAGCGGGAGGAACGGGGAGCTGTTTTTT
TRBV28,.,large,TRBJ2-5,CASRELAGGGAETQYF,TGTGCCAGCAGGGAGCTAGCTGGCGGAGGGGCAGAGACCCAGTACTTC
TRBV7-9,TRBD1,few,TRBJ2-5,CATPPPGTGVETQYF,TGTGCCACCCCACCTCCCGGGACAGGGGTAGAGACCCAGTACTTC
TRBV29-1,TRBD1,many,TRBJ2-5,CSAAGTGGHSDHKETQYF,TGCAGCGCCGCCGGGACAGGGGGCCACTCCGACCATAAAGAGACCCAGTACTTC
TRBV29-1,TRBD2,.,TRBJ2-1,CSGDGAGGTYNEQFF,TGCAGCGGCGACGGGGCGGGGGGGACCTACAATGAGCAGTTCTTC
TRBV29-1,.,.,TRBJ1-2,CSVPTAADYGYTF,TGCAGCGTTCCGACAGCTGCCGACTATGGCTACACCTTC
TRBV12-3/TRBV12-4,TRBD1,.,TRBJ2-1,CASSHPGTGSSYNEQFF,TGTGCCAGCAGTCACCCAGGGACAGGGAGCTCCTACAATGAGCAGTTCTTC
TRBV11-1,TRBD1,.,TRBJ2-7,CASSLAGTAIEQYF,TGTGCCAGCAGCTTAGCCGGGACAGCTATTGAGCAGTACTTC
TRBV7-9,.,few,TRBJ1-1,CASSRPGTAEAFF,TGTGCCAGCAGCAGACCTGGGACCGCTGAAGCTTTCTTT
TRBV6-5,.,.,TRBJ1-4,CASSYSSDEKLFF,TGTGCCAGCAGTTACTCCTCAGATGAAAAACTGTTTTTT
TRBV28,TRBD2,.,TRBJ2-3,CASSPHSGGAPDTQYF,TGTGCCAGCAGTCCCCATAGCGGGGGGGCCCCTGATACGCAGTATTTT
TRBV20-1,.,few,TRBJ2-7,CSAIWGLEQYF,TGCAGTGCTATCTGGGGTTTGGAGCAGTACTTC
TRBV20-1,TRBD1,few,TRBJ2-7,CSARDRGHEQYF,TGCAGTGCTCGGGACAGGGGCCACGAGCAGTACTTC
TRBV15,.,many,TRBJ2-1,CATSGGITYNEQFF,TGTGCCACCAGCGGCGGGATAACCTACAATGAGCAGTTCTTC
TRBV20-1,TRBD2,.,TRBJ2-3,CSAPLADSTDTQYF,TGCAGTGCTCCGCTAGCGGATAGCACAGATACGCAGTATTTT